This T cell receptor beta chain was recorded in a study of T cells in Graves' hyperthyroidism and ophthalmopathy. Between the trimmed V and J ends, which lost 3 bases and 5 bases, there was a span of 11 bases. There are 14 residues in the CDR3. Researchers defined stable Graves' hyperthyroidism as no ophthalmopathy progression within 18 months. Study results and limitations: Blood also carried most thyroid clonotypes expanded above 0.001.

As to this clonotype: The antigen is undetermined.

Amplified TCR beta CDR3 regions came from RNA transcripts. Carried out on the TCR CDR3, a first-round RT-PCR used the HTBI primer set. TCRdb redid the calling of the multiplex PCR reads with MiXCR, one entry per CDR3 protein. The sample has about 350,000 distinct CDR3 sequences, around 14% seen once. Sequencing input: blood. The clonotype originates from a woman between 25 and 40 years old with Graves' hyperthyroidism. The rearrangement joins TRBV12-3 or TRBV12-4 to TRBJ2-1; possible D gene TRBD2, 5 bases. CDR3 sequence: CASSLRSGNNEQFF. In DNA, the CDR3 is TGTGCCAGCAGTTTGAGGAGCGGCAACAATGAGCAGTTCTTC.